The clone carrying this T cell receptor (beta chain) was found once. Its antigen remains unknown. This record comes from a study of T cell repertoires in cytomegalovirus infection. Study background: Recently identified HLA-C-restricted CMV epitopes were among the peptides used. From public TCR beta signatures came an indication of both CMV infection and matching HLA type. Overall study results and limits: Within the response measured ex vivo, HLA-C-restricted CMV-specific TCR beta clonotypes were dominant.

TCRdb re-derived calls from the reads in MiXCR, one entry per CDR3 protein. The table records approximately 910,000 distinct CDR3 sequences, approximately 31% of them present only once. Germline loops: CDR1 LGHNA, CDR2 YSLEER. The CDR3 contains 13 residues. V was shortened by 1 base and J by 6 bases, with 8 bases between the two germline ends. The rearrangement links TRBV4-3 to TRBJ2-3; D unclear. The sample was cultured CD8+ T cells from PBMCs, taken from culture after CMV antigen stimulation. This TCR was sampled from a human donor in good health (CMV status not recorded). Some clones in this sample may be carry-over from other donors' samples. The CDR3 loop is CASSQGPVDTQYF. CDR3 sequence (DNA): TGCGCCAGCAGCCAAGGACCCGTGGATACGCAGTATTTT.